The source of this T cell receptor (beta chain) is a study of cytomegalovirus exposure and HLA in healthy donors. PCR involved 60 Vbeta and 13 Jbeta primers. The table came from immunoSEQ multiplex PCR; TCRdb's copy has only in-frame clones and leaves some out. The table has over 110,000 clones, over 65% seen once. Overall study findings and caveats: Among donors in an Asian-associated ancestry cluster, a later analysis reportedly found fewer N-insertions than the roughly 700-donor mean.

The CDR3 totals 14 residues. The V end was cut by 10 bases, the J end by 0 bases, with 15 bases between. Germline V gene data show CDR1 as MNHEY and CDR2 as SVGAGI. As concerns this clone: Its specificity is unknown.

The clonotype was recovered from a male donor in good health and CMV-seronegative. Material: PBMCs. The chain couples TRBV6-5 to TRBJ1-1; the D gene is possibly TRBD1 (6 bases). The CDR3 DNA sequence: TGTGCCACATCGCCACAGGGCCTGAACACTGAAGCTTTCTTT. The encoded protein is CATSPQGLNTEAFF.